Presented here are 9 T cell receptor beta chains from one specimen sequenced in a study of blood T cell repertoires in COVID-19. Measured with immunoSEQ multiplex PCR; TCRdb has only the in-frame clones, and not every one. This repertoire shows 44,000 or so clones, approximately 88% found once; its top ten account for about 4%. Source material: peripheral blood. Receptors were obtained from a middle-aged man with active COVID-19.

The rearrangement links TRBV12-5 to TRBJ1-4; 10 nucleotides agree with TRBD1. Trimming removed 6 bases from V and 5 bases from J; junction bases left unmatched: 6. Per germline, CDR1 LGHNT and CDR2 FRNRAP. The CDR3 has 15 amino acids. The CDR3 region is CASGPGQGQNEKLFF. CDR3 DNA sequence: TGTGCTAGTGGGCCGGGACAGGGGCAAAATGAAAAACTGTTTTTT.

V and J are TRBV3-1 (or the pseudogene TRBV3-2) and TRBJ1-5; 8 bases agree with TRBD1. This CDR3 has 15 residues. Germline loops: CDR1 LGHDT, CDR2 YNNKEL (reference sequence). Trimming cost V 3 bases and J 7 bases; bases outside gene matches: 8. CDR3 DNA: TGTGCCAGCAGCCAGCCGCGGACAGGGTGGCAGCCCCAGCATTTT. Protein sequence: CASSQPRTGWQPQHF.

V gene TRBV13 combines with J gene TRBJ1-3; D is possibly TRBD1 (5 bases). Germline V lookup: CDR1 PRHDT, CDR2 FYEKMQ (reference sequence). V gave up 0 bases and J gave up 2 bases, with 8 bases separating them. The CDR3 contains 15 residues. The CDR3 loop reads CASSLGARAGNTIYF. DNA for the CDR3: TGTGCCAGCAGCTTAGGGGCCAGGGCTGGAAACACCATATATTTT.

The V and J genes are TRBV11-3 and TRBJ2-7; 7 nucleotides match TRBD2. The CDR3 runs to 14 residues. Germline-derived CDR1 and CDR2 are SGHNT and YENEEA. V dropped 3 bases and J dropped 6; count of bases not matched to a gene: 8. The CDR3 loop reads CASSLSGGLAEQYF. DNA for the CDR3: TGTGCCAGCAGCTTGTCGGGGGGTTTAGCCGAGCAGTACTTC.

The chain uses TRBV11-2 and TRBJ2-7; 8 nucleotides agree with TRBD1. The V and J ends lost 1 base and 4 bases, in that order; junction bases with no gene match: 3. This CDR3 has 14 residues. Germline V lookup: CDR1 SGHAT, CDR2 FQNNGV. CDR3 region: CASSLGQGLYEQYF. The DNA of the CDR3 is TGTGCCAGCAGCTTAGGACAGGGGTTATACGAGCAGTACTTC.

V and J are TRBV5-4 and TRBJ1-1; tentatively, D is TRBD1 (6 bases). CDR1 and CDR2 from the germline V gene are SGHNT and YYREEE (reference sequence). The CDR3 totals 17 residues. V lost 0 bases, J lost 3 bases, and 18 bases lay in between. CDR3 in DNA: TGTGCCAGCAGCTTGGGGGAAAACGGGGGGCGCGACACTGAAGCTTTCTTT. Its translation: CASSLGENGGRDTEAFF.

The chain uses TRBV19 and TRBJ2-6; TRBD1 matches 10 bases. The CDR3 totals 18 residues. J lost 2 bases, V lost 5 bases, and 9 bases had no gene match. Germline values: CDR1 LNHDA, CDR2 SQIVND (reference sequence). CDR3 sequence: CASSAAGTGVAGANVLTF. The CDR3 region has the DNA TGTGCCAGTAGTGCCGCCGGGACAGGGGTTGCTGGGGCCAACGTCCTGACTTTC. The variable domain in full, completed from reference TRBV19 and TRBJ2-6, reads DGGITQSPKYLFRKEGQNVTLSCEQNLNHDAMYWYRQDPGQGLRLIYYSQIVNDFQKGDIAEGYSVSREKKESFPLTVTSAQKNPTAFYLCASSAAGTGVAGANVLTFGAGSRLTVL.

V is TRBV9 and J is TRBJ2-3, with TRBD2 matching 9 bases. Trimming cost V 4 bases and J 2 bases; bases outside gene matches: 5. There are 15 residues in the CDR3. CDR1 and CDR2 from the germline V gene are SGDLS and YYNGEE. The CDR3 is CASSPLAGLTDTQYF. The CDR3 DNA is TGTGCCAGCAGCCCACTAGCGGGCCTCACAGATACGCAGTATTTT.

The chain couples TRBV6-5 to TRBJ1-5; weak D call: TRBD1 (5 bases). V shed 6 bases and J shed 0 bases, with 12 bases lying between them. The germline CDR1 and CDR2 sequences are MNHEY and SVGAGI. This CDR3 is built from 15 residues. In DNA form, the CDR3 reads TGTGCCAGCAGAACGGATCAGGGTAGCAATCAGCCCCAGCATTTT. Its protein is CASRTDQGSNQPQHF.